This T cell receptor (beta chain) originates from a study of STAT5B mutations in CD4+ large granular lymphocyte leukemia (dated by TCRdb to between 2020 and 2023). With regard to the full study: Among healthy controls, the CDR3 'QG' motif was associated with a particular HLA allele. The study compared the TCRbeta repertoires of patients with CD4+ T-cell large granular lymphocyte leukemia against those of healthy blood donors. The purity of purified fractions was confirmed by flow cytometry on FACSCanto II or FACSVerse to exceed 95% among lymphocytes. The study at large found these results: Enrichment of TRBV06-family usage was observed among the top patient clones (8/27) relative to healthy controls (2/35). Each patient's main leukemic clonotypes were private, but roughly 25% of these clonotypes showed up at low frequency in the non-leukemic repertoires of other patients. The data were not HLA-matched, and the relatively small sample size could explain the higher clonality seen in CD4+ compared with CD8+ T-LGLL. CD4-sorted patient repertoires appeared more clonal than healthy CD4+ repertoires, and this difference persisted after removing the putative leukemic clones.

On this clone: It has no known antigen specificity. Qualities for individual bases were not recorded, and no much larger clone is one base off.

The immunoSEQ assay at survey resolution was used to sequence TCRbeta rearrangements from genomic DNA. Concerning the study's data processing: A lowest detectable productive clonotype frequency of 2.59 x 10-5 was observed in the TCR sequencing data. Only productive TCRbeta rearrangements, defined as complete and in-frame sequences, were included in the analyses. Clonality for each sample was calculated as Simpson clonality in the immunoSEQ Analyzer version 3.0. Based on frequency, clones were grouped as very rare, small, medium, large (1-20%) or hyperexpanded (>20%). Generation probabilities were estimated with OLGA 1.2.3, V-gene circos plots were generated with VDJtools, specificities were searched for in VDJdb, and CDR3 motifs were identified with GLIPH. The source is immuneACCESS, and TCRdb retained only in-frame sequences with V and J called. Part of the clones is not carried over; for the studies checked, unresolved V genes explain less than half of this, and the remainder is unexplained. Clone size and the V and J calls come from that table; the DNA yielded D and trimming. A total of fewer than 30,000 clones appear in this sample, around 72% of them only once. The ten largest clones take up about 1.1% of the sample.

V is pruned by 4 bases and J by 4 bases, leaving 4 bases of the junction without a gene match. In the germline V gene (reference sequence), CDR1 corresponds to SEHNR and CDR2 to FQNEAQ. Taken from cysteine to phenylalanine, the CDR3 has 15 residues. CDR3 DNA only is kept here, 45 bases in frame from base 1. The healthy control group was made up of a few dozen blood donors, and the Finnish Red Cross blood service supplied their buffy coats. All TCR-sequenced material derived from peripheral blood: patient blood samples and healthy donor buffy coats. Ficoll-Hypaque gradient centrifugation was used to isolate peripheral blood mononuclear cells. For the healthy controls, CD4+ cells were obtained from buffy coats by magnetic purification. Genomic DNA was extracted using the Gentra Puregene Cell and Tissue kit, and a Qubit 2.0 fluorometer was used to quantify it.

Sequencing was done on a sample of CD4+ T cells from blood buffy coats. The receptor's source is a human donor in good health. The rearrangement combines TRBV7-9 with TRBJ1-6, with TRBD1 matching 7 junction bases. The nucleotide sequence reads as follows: TGTGCCAGCAGCTGGGGGACAGCATATAATTCACCCCTCCACTTT. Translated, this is CASSWGTAYNSPLHF.